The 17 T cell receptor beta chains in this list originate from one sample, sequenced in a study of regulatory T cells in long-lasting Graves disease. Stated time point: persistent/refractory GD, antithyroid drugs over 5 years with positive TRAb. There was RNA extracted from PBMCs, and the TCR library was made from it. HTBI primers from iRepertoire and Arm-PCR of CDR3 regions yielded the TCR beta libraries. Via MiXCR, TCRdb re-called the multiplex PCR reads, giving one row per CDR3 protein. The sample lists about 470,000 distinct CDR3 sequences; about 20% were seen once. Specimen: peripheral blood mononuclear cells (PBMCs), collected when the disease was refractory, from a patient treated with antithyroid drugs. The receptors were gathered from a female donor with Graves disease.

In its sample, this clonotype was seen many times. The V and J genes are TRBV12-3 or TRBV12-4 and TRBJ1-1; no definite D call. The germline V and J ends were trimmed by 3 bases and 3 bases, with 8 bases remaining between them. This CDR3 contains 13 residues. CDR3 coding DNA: TGTGCCAGCAGTTTGAGGGTGTACACTGAAGCTTTCTTT. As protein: CASSLRVYTEAFF.

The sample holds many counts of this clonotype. This CDR3 is CASSLGVTYEQYF. DNA for the CDR3: TGTGCCAGCAGTCTAGGGGTAACCTACGAGCAGTACTTC. V usage is TRBV28 and J usage is TRBJ2-7; tentatively, D is TRBD1 (5 bases). This CDR3 is built from 13 residues. Trimming pared 5 bases from V and 2 bases from J, leaving 10 bases between. Germline loops: CDR1 MDHEN, CDR2 SYDVKM.

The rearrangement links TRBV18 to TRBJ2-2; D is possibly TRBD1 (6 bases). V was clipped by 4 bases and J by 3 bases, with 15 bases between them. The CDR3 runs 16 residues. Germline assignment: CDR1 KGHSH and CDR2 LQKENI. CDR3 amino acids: CASSQNPRTDTGELFF. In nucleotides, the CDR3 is TGTGCCAGCTCACAGAATCCCCGGACAGACACCGGGGAGCTGTTTTTT.

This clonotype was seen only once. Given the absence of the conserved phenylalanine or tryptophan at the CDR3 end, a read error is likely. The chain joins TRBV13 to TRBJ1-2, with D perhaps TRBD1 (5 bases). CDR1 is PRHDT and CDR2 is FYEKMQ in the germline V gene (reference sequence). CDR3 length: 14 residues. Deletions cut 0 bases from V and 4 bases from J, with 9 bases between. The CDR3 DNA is TGTGCCAGCAGCTTAGGACAGGCCGTCTATGGCTACACCTTA. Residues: CASSLGQAVYGYTL.

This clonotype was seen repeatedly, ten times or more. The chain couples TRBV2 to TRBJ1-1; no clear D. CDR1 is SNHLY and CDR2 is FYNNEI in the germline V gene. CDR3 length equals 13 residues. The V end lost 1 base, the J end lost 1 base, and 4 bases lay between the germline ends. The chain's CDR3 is CASSEGTNTEAFF. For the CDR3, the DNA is TGTGCCAGCAGTGAAGGAACGAACACTGAAGCTTTCTTT.

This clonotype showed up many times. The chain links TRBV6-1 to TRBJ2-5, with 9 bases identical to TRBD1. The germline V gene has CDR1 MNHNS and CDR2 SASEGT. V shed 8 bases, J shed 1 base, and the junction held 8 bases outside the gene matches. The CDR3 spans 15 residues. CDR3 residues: CASERHRGLQETQYF. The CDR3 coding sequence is TGTGCCAGCGAACGACACAGGGGGCTCCAAGAGACCCAGTACTTC.

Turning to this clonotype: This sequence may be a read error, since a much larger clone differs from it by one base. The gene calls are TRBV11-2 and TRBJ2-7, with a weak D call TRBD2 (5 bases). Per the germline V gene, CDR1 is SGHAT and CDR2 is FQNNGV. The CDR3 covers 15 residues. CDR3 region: CASSLVTAGSYGQYF. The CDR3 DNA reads TGTGCCAGCAGCTTAGTAACGGCGGGTTCCTACGGGCAGTACTTC. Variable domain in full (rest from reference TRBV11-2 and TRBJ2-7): EAGVAQSPRYKIIEKRQSVAFWCNPISGHATLYWYQQILGQGPKLLIQFQNNGVVDDSQLPKDRFSAERLKGVDSTLKIQPAKLEDSAVYLCASSLVTAGSYGQYFGPGTRLTVT.

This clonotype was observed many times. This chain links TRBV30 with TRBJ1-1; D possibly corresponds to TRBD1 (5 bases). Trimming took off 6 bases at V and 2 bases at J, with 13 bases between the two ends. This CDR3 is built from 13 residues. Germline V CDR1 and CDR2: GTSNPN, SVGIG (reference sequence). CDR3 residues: CACQGGENTEAFF. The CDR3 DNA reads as TGTGCCTGTCAGGGAGGCGAAAACACTGAAGCTTTCTTT.

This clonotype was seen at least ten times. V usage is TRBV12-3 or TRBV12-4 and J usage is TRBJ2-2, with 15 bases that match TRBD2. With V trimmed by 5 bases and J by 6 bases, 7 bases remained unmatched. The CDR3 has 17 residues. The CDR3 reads CASSPRTSGRAAGELFF. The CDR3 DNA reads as TGTGCCAGCAGTCCCAGGACTAGCGGGAGGGCCGCCGGGGAGCTGTTTTTT.

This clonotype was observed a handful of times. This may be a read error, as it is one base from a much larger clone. The DNA for the CDR3 is TGCGCCAGCAGTGGGTCGACAGGGGCAGGGGAGACCCAGTACTTC. It translates to CASSGSTGAGETQYF. The genes are TRBV10-1 and TRBJ2-5, with 8 bases aligning to TRBD1. Germline values: CDR1 WNHNN, CDR2 SYGVQD (reference sequence). CDR3 length: 15 amino acids. V lost 4 bases to trimming and J lost 5 bases; unmatched junction nucleotides: 9.

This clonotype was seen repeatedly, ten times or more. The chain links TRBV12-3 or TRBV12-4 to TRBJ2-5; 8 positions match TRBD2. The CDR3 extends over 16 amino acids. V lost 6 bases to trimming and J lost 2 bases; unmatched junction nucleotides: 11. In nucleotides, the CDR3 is TGTGCCAGCAGCCCCGGGCCTAGCGGGCGGCAAGAGACCCAGTACTTC. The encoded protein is CASSPGPSGRQETQYF.

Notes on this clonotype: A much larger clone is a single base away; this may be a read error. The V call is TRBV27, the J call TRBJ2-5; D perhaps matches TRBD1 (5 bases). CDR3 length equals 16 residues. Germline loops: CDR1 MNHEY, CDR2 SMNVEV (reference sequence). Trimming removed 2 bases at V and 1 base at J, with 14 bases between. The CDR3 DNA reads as TGTGCCAGCAGTTTACGACATGGGGCTACCCAAGAGACCCAGTACTTC. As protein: CASSLRHGATQETQYF.

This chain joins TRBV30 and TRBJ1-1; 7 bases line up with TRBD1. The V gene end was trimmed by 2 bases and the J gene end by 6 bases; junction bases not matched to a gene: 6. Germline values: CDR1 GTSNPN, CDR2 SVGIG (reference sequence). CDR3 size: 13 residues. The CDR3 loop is CAWSPSQGAEAFF. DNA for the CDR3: TGTGCCTGGAGTCCCTCTCAGGGGGCTGAAGCTTTCTTT.

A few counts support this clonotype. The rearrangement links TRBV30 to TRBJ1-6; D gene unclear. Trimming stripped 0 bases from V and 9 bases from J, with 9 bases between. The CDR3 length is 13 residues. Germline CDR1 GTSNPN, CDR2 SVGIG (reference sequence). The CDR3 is CAWSVLEGSPLHF. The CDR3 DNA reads TGTGCCTGGAGTGTACTCGAGGGTTCACCCCTCCACTTT.

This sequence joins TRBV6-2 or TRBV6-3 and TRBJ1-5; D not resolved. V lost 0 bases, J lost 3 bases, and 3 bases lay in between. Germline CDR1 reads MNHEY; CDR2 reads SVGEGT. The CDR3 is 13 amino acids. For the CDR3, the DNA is TGTGCCAGCAGTTACTCGGCCAATCAGCCCCAGCATTTT. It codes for CASSYSANQPQHF.

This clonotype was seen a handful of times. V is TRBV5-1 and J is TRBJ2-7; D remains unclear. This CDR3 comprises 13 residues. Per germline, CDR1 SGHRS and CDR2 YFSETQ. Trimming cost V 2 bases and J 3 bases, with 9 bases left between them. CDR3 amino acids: CASSFETNYEQYF. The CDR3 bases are TGCGCCAGCAGCTTCGAAACCAACTACGAGCAGTACTTC.

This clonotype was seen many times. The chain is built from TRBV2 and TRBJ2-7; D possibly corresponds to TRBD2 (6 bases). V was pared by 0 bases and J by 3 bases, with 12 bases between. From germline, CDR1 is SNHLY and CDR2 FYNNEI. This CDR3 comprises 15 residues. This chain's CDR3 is CASSEALTRNYEQYF. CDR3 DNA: TGTGCCAGCAGTGAAGCCCTGACTAGAAACTACGAGCAGTACTTC.